A selection of T cell receptor beta chains follows, all from one sample in a study of cytomegalovirus exposure and HLA in healthy donors. Produced via immunoSEQ multiplex PCR; TCRdb's table is partial and in-frame only. There are a few hundred thousand clones in the sample; 65% to 85% occur only once, and approximately 2.8% lies in the top ten. Sample: PBMCs. Receptors originate from a man between 25 and 39 years old in good health and CMV-seronegative. Both conserved end residues are part of each CDR3. The order of the fields is V gene, D gene, J gene, CDR3 protein. A D gene is named only where the DNA matches it firmly.

v_gene: TRBV6-6; d_gene: -; j_gene: TRBJ2-3; CDR3aa: CASRRDTQYF
v_gene: TRBV18; d_gene: TRBD1; j_gene: TRBJ1-2; CDR3aa: CASSPTGTGDYGYTF
v_gene: TRBV2; d_gene: -; j_gene: TRBJ1-2; CDR3aa: CASSGGGRRRAGYTF
v_gene: TRBV9; d_gene: TRBD1; j_gene: TRBJ1-2; CDR3aa: CASSFSGQGGGGYTF
v_gene: TRBV7-6; d_gene: -; j_gene: TRBJ2-5; CDR3aa: CASSLDSAETQYF
v_gene: TRBV5-1; d_gene: -; j_gene: TRBJ2-7; CDR3aa: CASSLTSGSYEQYF
v_gene: TRBV7-9; d_gene: -; j_gene: TRBJ1-3; CDR3aa: CASSPDRSPRILDF
v_gene: TRBV5-1; d_gene: -; j_gene: TRBJ2-7; CDR3aa: CASSLAGTYEQYF
v_gene: TRBV2; d_gene: -; j_gene: TRBJ2-5; CDR3aa: CASSEGGVETQYF
v_gene: TRBV29-1; d_gene: TRBD1; j_gene: TRBJ2-1; CDR3aa: CSAWRDPGGLTYNEQFF
v_gene: TRBV27; d_gene: -; j_gene: TRBJ1-5; CDR3aa: CASSLSGNQPQHF
v_gene: TRBV7-9; d_gene: -; j_gene: TRBJ1-1; CDR3aa: CASSLARGVNTEAFF
v_gene: TRBV7-6; d_gene: -; j_gene: TRBJ2-2; CDR3aa: CASSRSVGPPGAGELFF
v_gene: TRBV5-6; d_gene: TRBD2; j_gene: TRBJ2-7; CDR3aa: CASTLAGGYLREQYF
v_gene: TRBV9; d_gene: -; j_gene: TRBJ2-2; CDR3aa: CASSVGFQDTGELFF
v_gene: TRBV29-1; d_gene: -; j_gene: TRBJ1-1; CDR3aa: CSVEVGGESTEAFF
v_gene: TRBV29-1; d_gene: TRBD1; j_gene: TRBJ2-3; CDR3aa: CSVVGDRGYNTQYF
v_gene: TRBV5-1; d_gene: TRBD2; j_gene: TRBJ2-5; CDR3aa: CASSSEGGHQETQYF
v_gene: TRBV27; d_gene: TRBD1; j_gene: TRBJ2-7; CDR3aa: CASSRTGGYEQYF
v_gene: TRBV5-3; d_gene: TRBD1; j_gene: TRBJ1-4; CDR3aa: CARSLEVGQGLPNEKLFF
v_gene: TRBV28; d_gene: -; j_gene: TRBJ1-2; CDR3aa: CASSSQTDRYGYTF
v_gene: TRBV7-9; d_gene: TRBD2; j_gene: TRBJ2-7; CDR3aa: CASSPGTSDYEQYF
v_gene: TRBV5-6; d_gene: TRBD1; j_gene: TRBJ1-2; CDR3aa: CASSLGQGRGGYTF
v_gene: TRBV27; d_gene: TRBD1; j_gene: TRBJ2-2; CDR3aa: CASKPGQGLTGELFF